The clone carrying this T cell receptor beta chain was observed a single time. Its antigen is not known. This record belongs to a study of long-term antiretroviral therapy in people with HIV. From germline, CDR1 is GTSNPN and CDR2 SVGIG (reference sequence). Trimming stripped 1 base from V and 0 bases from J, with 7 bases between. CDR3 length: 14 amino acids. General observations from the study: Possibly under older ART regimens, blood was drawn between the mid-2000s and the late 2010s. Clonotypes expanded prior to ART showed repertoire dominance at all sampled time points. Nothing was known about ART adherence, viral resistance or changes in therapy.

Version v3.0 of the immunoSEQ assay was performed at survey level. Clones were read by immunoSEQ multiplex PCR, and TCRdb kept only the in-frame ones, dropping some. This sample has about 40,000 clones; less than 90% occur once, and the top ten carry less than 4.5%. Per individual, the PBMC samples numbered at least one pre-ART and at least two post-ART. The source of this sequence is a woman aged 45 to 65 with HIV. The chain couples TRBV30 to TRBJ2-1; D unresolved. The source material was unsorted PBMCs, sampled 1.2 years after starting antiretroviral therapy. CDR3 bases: TGTGCCTGGAGTGACGGCCGCTCCTACAATGAGCAGTTCTTC. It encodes CAWSDGRSYNEQFF.